Given below is one TCR beta chain in context. As yet, its antigen is unknown. The data were produced by immunoSEQ multiplex PCR, yet TCRdb's version contains in-frame clones alone and is incomplete. Found here are 11,000 to 15,000 clones, more than 75% of them singletons; the top ten hold around 13%. After removal of 4 bases from V and 4 bases from J, the junction contained 11 bases not matched to a gene. This CDR3 contains 17 residues. Germline CDR1 MNHEY, CDR2 SMNVEV (reference sequence). This sample is drawn from a study of T cell clonotyping in hematopoietic cell transplantation. Whole-study results and caveats: Few recipient clonotypes overlapped donors; over 97% were de novo at given depth. Recipient TCR diversity dropped after transplant; expanded clonotypes rose from day 30 to 180.

Sample: PBMCs, taken 100 days after allogeneic stem cell transplant. This clonotype was sampled from a male patient in his 50s who had an allogeneic stem cell transplant from an unrelated donor, so T cells may come from the graft donor. Some clones in this sample may be carry-over from other donors' samples. The chain recombines TRBV27 with TRBJ2-1, with 9 positions matching TRBD2. The CDR3 loop is CASSSLLSGSPYNEQFF. CDR3 bases: TGTGCCAGCAGTTCTCTCCTTAGCGGGAGTCCTTACAATGAGCAGTTCTTC.